A selection of T cell receptor beta chains follows, all from one sample in a study of cytomegalovirus exposure and HLA in healthy donors. Some clones are missing from TCRdb's copy, which holds only in-frame ones; the method was immunoSEQ multiplex PCR. The table shows 160,000 or so clones, with over 65% occurring only once. The sequenced sample was PBMCs. The receptors were gathered from a man aged 18 to 35 in good health and CMV-seropositive. The CDR3 runs from the conserved cysteine through the conserved F or W. Each record gives: clone size, CDR3 length, J gene, D gene, V gene, CDR3 protein, CDR3 DNA. D genes are given only for firm matches. Clone size is shown for a subset of rows, as once, few, many or a class of expanded clone.

>-|10|TRBJ1-1|-|TRBV28
CAARGTEAFF
TGTGCTGCCAGGGGAACTGAAGCTTTCTTT
>-|17|TRBJ2-1|TRBD1|TRBV11-1
CASSLARRGLSYNEQFF
TGTGCCAGCAGCTTAGCGAGAAGGGGGCTGTCCTACAATGAGCAGTTCTTC
>-|16|TRBJ1-3|-|TRBV5-1
CASSPGGKSSGNTIYF
TGCGCCAGCAGCCCGGGGGGGAAGTCCTCTGGAAACACCATATATTTT
>once|16|TRBJ2-2|TRBD1|TRBV11-2
CASSALTGGLTGELFF
TGTGCCAGCAGCGCGCTCACAGGGGGCCTCACCGGGGAGCTGTTTTTT
>-|14|TRBJ1-1|TRBD1|TRBV10-2
CASTPGQMNTEAFF
TGCGCCAGCACCCCGGGACAGATGAACACTGAAGCTTTCTTT
>-|13|TRBJ1-6|-|TRBV28
CASTPVENSPLHF
TGTGCCAGCACCCCGGTCGAGAATTCACCCCTCCACTTT
>-|11|TRBJ2-1|-|TRBV29-1
CSVGSLLEQFF
TGCAGCGTTGGTTCCCTCTTGGAGCAGTTCTTC
>once|17|TRBJ2-2|TRBD2|TRBV11-3
CASSLDSSGRSSWELFF
TGTGCCAGCAGCTTAGATTCGAGCGGGAGATCGTCTTGGGAGCTGTTTTTT
>-|18|TRBJ1-2|TRBD1|TRBV28
CASSTTRGRISTNYGYTF
TGTGCCAGCAGTACCACCAGGGGGCGAATAAGCACTAACTATGGCTACACCTTC
>few|12|TRBJ1-1|TRBD1|TRBV5-8
CASSTRTGEAFF
TGTGCCAGCAGTACCAGGACAGGGGAAGCTTTCTTT
>once|16|TRBJ1-3|-|TRBV5-1
CASSLESPISGNTIYF
TGCGCCAGCAGCTTGGAATCCCCCATCTCTGGAAACACCATATATTTT
>-|17|TRBJ2-3|TRBD2|TRBV4-1
CASSQDHGTSPYGTQYF
TGCGCCAGCAGCCAAGATCACGGGACTAGCCCGTACGGTACGCAGTATTTT
>-|16|TRBJ2-4|TRBD1|TRBV7-8
CASSLAGTGFSDIQYF
TGTGCCAGCAGCTTAGCCGGGACAGGGTTTTCGGACATTCAGTACTTC
>few|16|TRBJ1-1|-|TRBV4-1
CASSQERQRMNTEAFF
TGCGCCAGCAGCCAAGAAAGGCAGCGCATGAACACTGAAGCTTTCTTT
>few|14|TRBJ1-2|-|TRBV21-1
CASSKVQGNYGYTF
TGTGCCAGCAGCAAAGTACAGGGGAACTATGGCTACACCTTC
>-|15|TRBJ1-6|-|TRBV5-8
CASSFGPGRGSPLHF
TGTGCCAGCAGCTTTGGCCCCGGGAGGGGTTCACCCCTCCACTTT
>-|15|TRBJ2-2|TRBD2|TRBV11-2
CASSITSGNTGELFF
TGTGCCAGCAGCATTACTAGCGGGAACACCGGGGAGCTGTTTTTT
>-|17|TRBJ2-3|-|TRBV5-1
CASRPDILATLRDTQYF
TGCGCCAGCAGACCGGATATTCTAGCGACCCTAAGGGATACGCAGTATTTT
>-|15|TRBJ1-2|TRBD1|TRBV4-1
CASSQVPTGGAGYTF
TGCGCCAGCAGCCAAGTCCCGACAGGGGGCGCTGGCTACACCTTC
>-|16|TRBJ2-5|-|TRBV7-9
CASSPGGGAGQETQYF
TGTGCCAGCAGCCCCGGAGGGGGAGCGGGACAAGAGACCCAGTACTTC
>-|14|TRBJ2-5|-|TRBV7-9
CASDRLATKETQYF
TGTGCCAGCGACCGACTGGCCACCAAAGAGACCCAGTACTTC
>-|13|TRBJ2-1|-|TRBV11-2
CASSLNRYNEQFF
TGTGCCAGCAGCTTAAACAGGTACAATGAGCAGTTCTTC
>-|15|TRBJ1-1|TRBD1|TRBV19
CASSITGGVGTEAFF
TGTGCCAGTAGTATAACAGGGGGCGTGGGCACTGAAGCTTTCTTT
>-|15|TRBJ2-2|-|TRBV5-1
CASSGGTANTGELFF
TGCGCCAGCAGCGGGGGGACGGCCAACACCGGGGAGCTGTTTTTT
>-|14|TRBJ2-1|TRBD1|TRBV4-1
CASSQDWDRGEQFF
TGCGCCAGCAGCCAAGATTGGGACAGGGGTGAGCAGTTCTTC
>-|12|TRBJ1-6|-|TRBV2
CASSEALNTLHF
TGTGCCAGCAGTGAAGCGCTTAACACCCTCCACTTT
>-|15|TRBJ1-2|-|TRBV5-5
CASSLLVRAGYGYTF
TGTGCCAGCAGCTTGTTAGTTAGGGCGGGCTATGGCTACACCTTC
>-|11|TRBJ2-2|-|TRBV6-1
CASTNTGELFF
TGTGCCAGCACTAACACCGGGGAGCTGTTTTTT
>few|17|TRBJ2-1|TRBD2|TRBV5-8
CASSRTGTSGVYNEQFF
TGTGCCAGCAGCAGGACCGGGACTAGCGGGGTTTACAATGAGCAGTTCTTC
>-|16|TRBJ2-2|TRBD1|TRBV15
CATSLTGQGPTGELFF
TGTGCCACCAGCTTAACCGGACAGGGGCCCACCGGGGAGCTGTTTTTT
>-|13|TRBJ1-2|TRBD1|TRBV7-9
CASSPGTGRGYTF
TGTGCCAGCAGCCCCGGGACAGGGCGGGGCTACACCTTC
>-|14|TRBJ1-1|TRBD1|TRBV28
CASSPGDRRGKAFF
TGTGCCAGCAGTCCCGGGGACAGGCGGGGTAAAGCTTTCTTT
>-|17|TRBJ1-1|-|TRBV6-1
CASSEGRGGLFGTEAFF
TGTGCCAGCAGTGAAGGCAGGGGTGGCCTTTTTGGCACTGAAGCTTTCTTT
>few|14|TRBJ2-1|-|TRBV4-2
CASTGTGDYNEQFF
TGTGCCAGCACCGGGACTGGGGACTACAATGAGCAGTTCTTC
>-|13|TRBJ1-6|TRBD1|TRBV27
CASAGGGRSPLHF
TGTGCCAGCGCAGGGGGCGGACGATCACCCCTCCACTTT
>few|15|TRBJ2-3|-|TRBV15
CATSRDLSGGDTQYF
TGTGCCACCAGCAGAGATCTCTCGGGTGGAGATACGCAGTATTTT
>few|15|TRBJ2-5|TRBD1|TRBV4-1
CASSLQPRGSETQYF
TGCGCCAGCAGCCTACAACCCAGGGGGTCGGAGACCCAGTACTTC